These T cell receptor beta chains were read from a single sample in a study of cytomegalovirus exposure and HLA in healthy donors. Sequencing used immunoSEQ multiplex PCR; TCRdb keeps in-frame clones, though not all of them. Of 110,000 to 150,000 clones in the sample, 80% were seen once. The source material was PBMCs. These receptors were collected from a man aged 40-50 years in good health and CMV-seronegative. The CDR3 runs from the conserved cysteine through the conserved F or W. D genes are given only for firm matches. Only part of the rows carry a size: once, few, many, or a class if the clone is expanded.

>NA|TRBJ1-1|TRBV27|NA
CASSSALTEAFF
TGTGCCAGCAGTTCTGCGTTGACTGAAGCTTTCTTT
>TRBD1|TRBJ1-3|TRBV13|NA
CASSLGRGLGNTIYF
TGTGCCAGCAGCTTAGGCAGGGGGCTAGGAAACACCATATATTTT
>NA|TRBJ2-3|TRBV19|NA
CASSTSGSTDTQYF
TGTGCCAGTAGTACCTCGGGGAGCACAGATACGCAGTATTTT
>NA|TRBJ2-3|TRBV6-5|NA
CASSETGSTGTQYF
TGTGCCAGCAGTGAAACAGGTAGCACAGGTACGCAGTATTTT
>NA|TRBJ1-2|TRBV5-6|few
CASSQIHYGYTF
TGTGCCAGCAGCCAAATTCACTATGGCTACACCTTC
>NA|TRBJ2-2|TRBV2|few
CASTDGGRRFRELFF
TGTGCCAGCACCGATGGGGGGAGGCGGTTCCGGGAGCTGTTTTTT
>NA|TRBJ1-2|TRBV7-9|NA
CASSFPGIRDGYTF
TGTGCCAGCAGCTTCCCGGGGATTAGGGATGGCTACACCTTC
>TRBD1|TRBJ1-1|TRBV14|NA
CASIGTGNTEAFF
TGTGCCAGCATCGGGACAGGGAACACTGAAGCTTTCTTT
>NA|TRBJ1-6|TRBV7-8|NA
CASSLEAGMAYNSPLHF
TGTGCCAGCAGCTTAGAAGCAGGGATGGCCTATAATTCACCCCTCCACTTT
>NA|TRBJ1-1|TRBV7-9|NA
CASNFLLNTEAFF
TGTGCCAGCAACTTTCTCTTGAACACTGAAGCTTTCTTT
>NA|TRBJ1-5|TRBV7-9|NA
CASSFGVDQPQHF
TGTGCCAGCAGCTTCGGGGTGGATCAGCCCCAGCATTTT
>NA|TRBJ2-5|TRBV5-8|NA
CASSDGGLQETQYF
TGTGCCAGCAGTGACGGGGGTCTCCAAGAGACCCAGTACTTC
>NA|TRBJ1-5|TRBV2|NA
CASAGRGNNQPQHF
TGTGCCAGCGCAGGTAGGGGTAACAATCAGCCCCAGCATTTT
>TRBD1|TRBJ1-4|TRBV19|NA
CASTNRGYNEKLFF
TGTGCCAGTACCAACAGGGGGTATAATGAAAAACTGTTTTTT
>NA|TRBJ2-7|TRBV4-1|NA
CASSQVESSYEQYF
TGCGCCAGCAGCCAAGTTGAGAGCTCCTACGAGCAGTACTTC
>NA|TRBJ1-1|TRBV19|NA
CASSIQPEVPEAFF
TGTGCCAGTAGTATTCAACCGGAGGTGCCTGAAGCTTTCTTT
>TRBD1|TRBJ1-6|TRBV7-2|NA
CASRRDSDLSPLHF
TGTGCCAGCCGACGGGACAGCGACCTTTCACCCCTCCACTTT
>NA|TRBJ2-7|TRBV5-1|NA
CASSVTTGDHYEQYF
TGCGCCAGCAGCGTAACGACCGGAGACCACTACGAGCAGTACTTC